The 23 T cell receptor beta chains below were found in one sample sequenced in a study of CD8 T cells in Susac syndrome. Random hexamers served to reverse transcribe roughly 0.5 to 1 ug RNA. One entry per CDR3 protein, called by TCRdb with MiXCR from the immunoSEQ multiplex PCR reads. This sample has more than 130,000 distinct CDR3 sequences; 94% occur once, and the top ten carry about 0.25%. The sample consisted of CD8+ T cells from PBMCs. The receptors shown here come from a human donor in good health.

V and J are TRBV28 and TRBJ1-5, with D possibly TRBD1 on 6 matching bases. This CDR3 comprises 15 residues. Germline V gene lookup returns CDR1 MDHEN and CDR2 SYDVKM. The V end lost 2 bases, the J end lost 4 bases, and 12 bases lay between the germline ends. The CDR3 loop reads CASSLTGLPNQPQHF. The CDR3, as DNA: TGTGCCAGCAGTTTAACAGGGCTCCCAAATCAGCCCCAGCATTTT.

The rearrangement uses TRBV4-3 and TRBJ2-1, with D perhaps TRBD1 or TRBD2 (5 bases each). The CDR3 totals 14 residues. Germline CDR1 and CDR2: LGHNA and YSLEER. Trimming stripped 3 bases from V and 5 bases from J, with 11 bases between. CDR3 in DNA: TGCGCCAGCAGCCAGGACTTACAGGACAATGAGCAGTTCTTC. Protein sequence: CASSQDLQDNEQFF.

This clonotype was detected once. This chain connects TRBV4-3 to TRBJ2-7; D is uncertain. Trimming left V 0 bases short and J 2 bases short, with 5 bases between. The CDR3 consists of 13 residues. Germline loops: CDR1 LGHNA, CDR2 YSLEER. The CDR3 sequence: CASSQDTAYEQYF. The CDR3 DNA is TGCGCCAGCAGCCAAGATACCGCCTACGAGCAGTACTTC.

V is TRBV11-2 and J is TRBJ2-6; the D gene could be TRBD1 or TRBD2 (5 bases each). The CDR3 spans 16 residues. Germline values: CDR1 SGHAT, CDR2 FQNNGV. V dropped 1 base and J dropped 2 bases, with 9 bases sitting between them. Written as DNA, the CDR3 is TGTGCCAGCAGCTTAGTTCTGGGGGCTGGGGCCAACGTCCTGACTTTC. Its protein product is CASSLVLGAGANVLTF.

This rearrangement joins TRBV7-6 to TRBJ2-1; 9 bases line up with TRBD2. Germline CDR1 reads SGHVS; CDR2 reads FNYEAQ. The CDR3 length is 15 residues. V lost 1 base, J lost 5 bases, and 3 bases stayed unmatched. The CDR3 DNA sequence: TGTGCCAGCAGCTTAGGGGCTAGCGGGAACAATGAGCAGTTCTTC. Protein: CASSLGASGNNEQFF.

J is TRBJ2-2 and V is TRBV9; 7 bases map to TRBD1. J gave up 0 bases and V 8 bases, and 1 base lay outside the gene matches. CDR1 and CDR2 from the germline V gene are SGDLS and YYNGEE. The CDR3 spans 13 residues. The CDR3 spells CASGTANTGELFF. CDR3 nucleotides: TGTGCCAGTGGGACAGCGAACACCGGGGAGCTGTTTTTT. The whole variable domain, remainder taken from reference TRBV9 and TRBJ2-2, is DSGVTQTPKHLITATGQRVTLRCSPRSGDLSVYWYQQSLDQGLQFLIQYYNGEERAKGNILERFSAQQFPDLHSELNLSSLELGDSALYFCASGTANTGELFFGEGSRLTVL.

The chain uses TRBV5-4 and TRBJ2-3, with D uncertain. V gave up 6 bases and J gave up 6 bases, with 8 bases separating them. The CDR3 covers 11 residues. The V gene's germline CDR1 is SGHNT and CDR2 YYREEE (reference sequence). Here the CDR3 reads CASIGWDTQYF. CDR3 in DNA: TGTGCCAGCATAGGGTGGGATACGCAGTATTTT.

The chain employs TRBV28 and TRBJ2-7; TRBD2 might be the D (5 bases). Trimming pared 1 base from V and 9 bases from J, leaving 16 bases between. This CDR3 is 14 amino acids long. Germline CDR1 reads MDHEN; CDR2 reads SYDVKM. The CDR3 DNA follows: TGTGCCAGCAGTTTATTGGAGGCGTGGACTGCGCAGTACTTC. Its protein product is CASSLLEAWTAQYF. The full variable domain, rest sourced from reference TRBV28 and TRBJ2-7, is DVKVTQSSRYLVKRTGEKVFLECVQDMDHENMFWYRQDPGLGLRLIYFSYDVKMKEKGDIPEGYSVSREKKERFSLILESASTNQTSMYLCASSLLEAWTAQYFGPGTRLTVT.

The chain carries TRBV5-1 and TRBJ1-5; the D gene is possibly TRBD1 (5 bases). This CDR3 is built from 14 residues. V dropped 3 bases and J dropped 0 bases, with 7 bases sitting between them. CDR1 is SGHRS, CDR2 YFSETQ, per germline. DNA for the CDR3: TGCGCCAGCAGCTGGGACGGTAGCAATCAGCCCCAGCATTTT. This gives the protein CASSWDGSNQPQHF.

The chain combines TRBV27 with TRBJ2-7, with 10 bases identical to TRBD2. Germline CDR1 is MNHEY and CDR2 is SMNVEV (reference sequence). V dropped 5 bases and J dropped 6; count of bases not matched to a gene: 10. CDR3 length: 15 amino acids. The CDR3 sequence is CASSSKREGSSEQYF. CDR3 nucleotide sequence: TGTGCCAGCAGTAGTAAGCGGGAGGGCTCTTCCGAGCAGTACTTC.

The chain uses TRBV4-1 and TRBJ1-2; D is perhaps TRBD1 (5 bases). V lost 0 bases and J 4 bases, leaving 9 bases between the germline ends. The germline V gene has CDR1 MGHRA and CDR2 YSYEKL. The CDR3 extends over 14 amino acids. The DNA of the CDR3 is TGCGCCAGCAGCCAAGAAGGGGCGGGCTATGGCTACACCTTC. Its translation is CASSQEGAGYGYTF.

The chain recombines TRBV5-6 with TRBJ1-2; D remains ambiguous. The germline V gene encodes CDR1 SGHDT and CDR2 YYEEEE. The CDR3 has 13 amino acids. Trimming took off 6 bases at V and 0 bases at J, with 9 bases between the two ends. The CDR3 sequence: CASTRGANYGYTF. The CDR3, as DNA: TGTGCCAGCACCCGAGGAGCTAACTATGGCTACACCTTC.

V is TRBV27 and J is TRBJ2-7; D call uncertain. Germline V CDR1 and CDR2: MNHEY, SMNVEV (reference sequence). V lost 4 bases, J lost 1 base, and 8 bases lay in between. This CDR3 region has 13 residues. The chain's CDR3 is CASSSSASYEQYF. The CDR3 nucleotides read TGTGCCAGCAGTTCCAGCGCGTCCTACGAGCAGTACTTC.

This clonotype showed up just once. The rearrangement joins TRBV27 to TRBJ1-5; 11 bases align to TRBD1. Looked up from germline, CDR1 is MNHEY and CDR2 is SMNVEV (reference sequence). CDR3 length: 19 residues. Trimming took 4 bases from V and 0 from J; bases not matched to a gene: 11. CDR3 DNA sequence: TGTGCCAGCAGTTCAGAACCGGGACAGGGGGATTATAGCAATCAGCCCCAGCATTTT. Residues: CASSSEPGQGDYSNQPQHF.

V and J are TRBV4-2 and TRBJ2-7, with TRBD1 as a possible D gene (6 bases). This CDR3 region has 13 residues. Trimming took 2 bases from V and 6 from J, leaving 11 bases between them. Germline V gene sequence: CDR1 LGHNA, CDR2 YNFKEQ. This CDR3 reads CASSQLTGTEQYF. In DNA, the CDR3 is TGTGCCAGCAGCCAACTAACAGGGACCGAGCAGTACTTC.

The V call is TRBV19, the J call TRBJ2-1; D perhaps matches TRBD2 (6 bases). This CDR3 contains 16 residues. Germline V gives CDR1 LNHDA, CDR2 SQIVND (reference sequence). V lost 3 bases and J lost 3, with 15 bases in between. DNA for the CDR3: TGTGCCAGTAGTATCGGTAGCGGAGCCCACTACAATGAGCAGTTCTTC. This gives the protein CASSIGSGAHYNEQFF.

V usage is TRBV28 and J usage is TRBJ2-1; 10 nucleotides match TRBD2. The CDR3 has 19 amino acids. V shed 5 bases, J shed 7 bases, and the junction held 20 bases outside the gene matches. Germline V CDR1 and CDR2: MDHEN, SYDVKM. CDR3 DNA: TGTGCCAGCAGTCCTTCGGATCTACACGGGCTAGCGGGAGTGAATGAGCAGTTCTTC. Its protein product is CASSPSDLHGLAGVNEQFF.

This chain joins TRBV7-9 and TRBJ1-2; D is uncertain. Per germline, CDR1 SEHNR and CDR2 FQNEAQ (reference sequence). The V end lost 5 bases, the J end lost 4 bases, and 11 bases lay between the germline ends. CDR3 length: 13 amino acids. Here the CDR3 reads CASSRANFYGYTF. In DNA form, the CDR3 reads TGTGCCAGCAGCCGGGCCAACTTCTATGGCTACACCTTC. The variable domain in full, with the rest retrieved from reference TRBV7-9 and TRBJ1-2, is DTGVSQNPRHKITKRGQNVTFRCDPISEHNRLYWYRQTLGQGPEFLTYFQNEAQLEKSRLLSDRFSAERPKGSFSTLEIQRTEQGDSAMYLCASSRANFYGYTFGSGTRLTVV.

The chain links TRBV2 to TRBJ2-5, with D possibly TRBD1 on 6 matching bases. The CDR3 has 14 amino acids. CDR1 and CDR2 (germline): SNHLY, FYNNEI. V was shortened by 10 bases and J by 2 bases, with 17 bases between the two germline ends. The CDR3 DNA is TGTGCCAAACGGACAAGGACAGATCAAGAGACCCAGTACTTC. This gives the protein CAKRTRTDQETQYF.

The chain combines TRBV4-3 with TRBJ1-5; D remains unclear. V gave up 1 base and J gave up 0 bases, with 7 bases separating them. The CDR3 extends over 15 amino acids. Germline assignment: CDR1 LGHNA and CDR2 YSLEER. The CDR3 reads CASSQVSYSNQPQHF. For the CDR3, the DNA is TGCGCCAGCAGCCAAGTGTCCTATAGCAATCAGCCCCAGCATTTT.

The V gene is TRBV7-3, the J gene TRBJ2-7; 9 bases fit TRBD1. CDR1 SGHTA and CDR2 FQGTGA come from the germline V gene. V gave up 5 bases and J gave up 3 bases; unmatched junction bases: 8. This CDR3 region has 15 residues. The CDR3 spells CASSPTGTGIYEQYF. Here the CDR3 DNA reads TGTGCCAGCAGCCCAACCGGGACAGGGATCTACGAGCAGTACTTC.

The genes are TRBV3-1 and TRBJ2-7; 9 nucleotides match TRBD2. CDR3 size: 14 residues. Trimming removed 1 base from V and 4 bases from J; junction bases left unmatched: 2. Germline CDR1 reads LGHDT; CDR2 reads YNNKEL (reference sequence). In DNA, the CDR3 is TGTGCCAGCAGCCAAGTAGCGGGAGCGTACGAGCAGTACTTC. Translation gives CASSQVAGAYEQYF.

The gene calls are TRBV29-1 and TRBJ2-6; 10 bases align to TRBD1. Per germline, CDR1 SQVTM and CDR2 ANQGSEA. The J segment lost 2 bases and the V segment lost 5 bases, leaving 6 bases of the junction unmatched. The CDR3 loop spans 16 amino acids. The CDR3 sequence: CSVIPGQGTGANVLTF. DNA for the CDR3: TGCAGCGTTATCCCGGGACAGGGGACTGGGGCCAACGTCCTGACTTTC.